The 18 T cell receptor beta chains listed next were all sequenced from one sample in a study of cytomegalovirus exposure and HLA in healthy donors. PCR amplification relied on 60 Vbeta primers (plus 13 Jbeta primers). Assay used: immunoSEQ multiplex PCR; TCRdb lists only in-frame clones, some missing. The data contain 95,000 to 150,000 clones, about 79% of them singletons. The sequenced sample was PBMCs. These receptor sequences come from a man in his forties or fifties in good health and CMV-seronegative.

This clone has just a few counts. The gene calls are TRBV6-5 and TRBJ1-2, with TRBD1 identical over 8 bases. J was trimmed by 0 bases and V by 2 bases; bases with no gene match: 2. This CDR3 has 15 residues. CDR1 and CDR2 (germline): MNHEY, SVGAGI. The CDR3 coding sequence is TGTGCCAGCAGTTACCAGGGGGCGACTAACTATGGCTACACCTTC. This gives the protein CASSYQGATNYGYTF.

The rearrangement uses TRBV6-1 and TRBJ1-3; 9 bases map to TRBD1. Trimming removed 8 bases from V and 6 bases from J; junction bases left unmatched: 5. Germline loops: CDR1 MNHNS, CDR2 SASEGT. The CDR3 is 13 amino acids. The CDR3: CASSWDRENTIYF. The DNA for the CDR3 is TGTGCCAGCTCTTGGGACAGGGAAAACACCATATATTTT.

The V call is TRBV4-3, the J call TRBJ1-2; unclear D gene. This CDR3 spans 15 amino acids. CDR1 and CDR2 from the germline V gene are LGHNA and YSLEER. Deletions cut 4 bases from V and 8 bases from J, with 20 bases between. The DNA of the CDR3 is TGCGCCAGCAGCCCCTCCGACTCCAGAACGGGGGGCTACACCTTC. Its protein is CASSPSDSRTGGYTF.

This chain connects TRBV7-7 to TRBJ1-3; D is undetermined. This CDR3 comprises 16 residues. The V end lost 7 bases, the J end lost 1 base, and 17 bases lay between the germline ends. Per germline, CDR1 SSHAT and CDR2 FNYEAQ (reference sequence). The CDR3 DNA reads as TGTGCCAGCATAGCGGTGGCAGGTCGGTCTGGAAACACCATATATTTT. Protein: CASIAVAGRSGNTIYF.

This chain uses TRBV11-2 with TRBJ1-2, with D tentatively TRBD1 (5 bases). The V gene's germline CDR1 is SGHAT and CDR2 FQNNGV. The V and J ends lost 5 bases and 3 bases respectively, with 13 bases between them. The CDR3 has 14 residues. The CDR3, as DNA: TGTGCCAGCAGCCTAGGGGCGGGGTACTATGGCTACACCTTC. Translating it yields CASSLGAGYYGYTF.

This chain links TRBV6-1 with TRBJ2-2; TRBD2 is a possible D gene (6 bases). V lost 6 bases and J lost 4, with 9 bases in between. This CDR3 has 13 residues. CDR1 and CDR2 (germline): MNHNS, SASEGT. The CDR3 reads CASRGLFTGELFF. In nucleotides, the CDR3 is TGTGCCAGCAGGGGACTGTTCACCGGGGAGCTGTTTTTT.

The chain carries TRBV21-1 and TRBJ2-7; the table's D call TRBD2 went unverified against the DNA. TRBV21-1 is annotated as a pseudogene. This CDR3 comprises 15 residues. DNA of the CDR3: TGTGCCAGCAACCCCGGGGCTAGCGGGGTGTACGAGCAGTACGTC. Translation: CASNPGASGVYEQYV.

The genes are TRBV28 and TRBJ1-5, with D possibly being TRBD1 (5 bases). The CDR3 is 14 residues long. Germline V CDR1 and CDR2: MDHEN, SYDVKM. V was clipped by 4 bases and J by 0 bases, with 7 bases between them. The CDR3 here is CASSWTISNQPQHF. CDR3 bases: TGTGCCAGCAGTTGGACAATTAGCAATCAGCCCCAGCATTTT.

The CDR3 DNA reads as TGTGCCAGCAGTGCGAACCTGGTAGATACGCAGTATTTT. Its translation is CASSANLVDTQYF. The rearrangement links TRBV6-5 to TRBJ2-3; D remains ambiguous. The CDR3 has 13 residues. CDR1 and CDR2 from the germline V gene are MNHEY and SVGAGI. V was pared by 5 bases and J by 5 bases, with 11 bases between.

This chain joins TRBV4-2 and TRBJ2-5, with 7 nucleotides matching TRBD1. The CDR3 runs 14 residues. J lost 2 bases, V lost 8 bases, and 8 bases had no gene match. Germline V CDR1 and CDR2: LGHNA, YNFKEQ. CDR3 residues: CASGPTGRQETQYF. In DNA form, the CDR3 reads TGTGCCAGCGGCCCGACAGGGCGGCAAGAGACCCAGTACTTC.

CDR3 protein: CASTAGQGNTEAFF. In DNA, the CDR3 is TGTGCCAGCACTGCGGGACAGGGTAACACTGAAGCTTTCTTT. The V gene is TRBV6-5, the J gene TRBJ1-1; 9 bases map to TRBD1. V shed 7 bases, J shed 2 bases, and the junction held 5 bases outside the gene matches. CDR3 size: 14 residues. The V gene's germline CDR1 is MNHEY and CDR2 SVGAGI.

V and J are TRBV7-2 and TRBJ1-1; D perhaps matches TRBD1 (5 bases). V lost 4 bases and J 0 bases, leaving 12 bases between the germline ends. Germline V CDR1 and CDR2: SGHTA, FQGNSA. The CDR3 sequence is 15 residues long. The CDR3 region is CASSSLGLLNTEAFF. CDR3 DNA: TGTGCCAGCAGCTCCCTGGGACTTCTGAACACTGAAGCTTTCTTT.

The rearrangement uses TRBV6-5 and TRBJ2-1, with D possibly TRBD1 on 6 matching bases. V lost 7 bases to trimming and J lost 9 bases, with 22 bases between them. This CDR3 spans 15 amino acids. Germline CDR1 and CDR2: MNHEY and SVGAGI. CDR3 sequence: CASTAQGYVAGEQFF. The DNA for the CDR3 is TGTGCCAGCACCGCACAGGGTTATGTAGCCGGTGAGCAGTTCTTC.

The chain joins TRBV6-1 to TRBJ1-5; D may be TRBD1 (5 bases). CDR1 and CDR2 (germline): MNHNS, SASEGT. The CDR3 totals 13 residues. V lost 5 bases to trimming and J lost 7 bases, with 12 bases between them. For the CDR3, the DNA is TGTGCCAGCAGTTTAACTCAGGGACAGCCCCAGCATTTT. It codes for CASSLTQGQPQHF.

The CDR3 DNA reads TGTGCCAGCTCCAAAACGGGGACAGGGGATGAGCAGTACGTC. Its protein product is CASSKTGTGDEQYV. V and J are TRBV18 and TRBJ2-7; 10 positions match TRBD1. The trim removed 6 bases at V and 7 bases at J, leaving 9 bases unmatched. The CDR3 runs to 14 residues. Germline V gene lookup returns CDR1 KGHSH and CDR2 LQKENI.

The chain couples TRBV5-5 to TRBJ1-6; maybe TRBD1 (5 bases). Germline V gene lookup returns CDR1 SGHKS and CDR2 YYEKEE (reference sequence). V gave up 0 bases and J gave up 8 bases, with 9 bases separating them. This CDR3 is 14 amino acids long. The CDR3 nucleotides are TGTGCCAGCAGCTTGGCAGGGAAGGATTCACCCCTCCACTTT. Amino acids: CASSLAGKDSPLHF. The full variable domain, completed using reference TRBV5-5 and TRBJ1-6, is DAGVTQSPTHLIKTRGQQVTLRCSPISGHKSVSWYQQVLGQGPQFIFQYYEKEERGRGNFPDRFSARQFPNYSSELNVNALLLGDSALYLCASSLAGKDSPLHFGNGTRLTVT.

The chain uses TRBV14 and TRBJ1-6; TRBD1 is a possible D gene (5 bases). The V gene lost 1 base and the J gene lost 3 bases, with 10 bases spanning the gap. Looked up from germline, CDR1 is SGHDN and CDR2 is FVKESK. This CDR3 has 16 amino acids. CDR3 loop: CASSQARGDYNSPLHF. In nucleotides, the CDR3 is TGTGCCAGCAGCCAAGCTAGGGGTGACTATAATTCACCCCTCCACTTT.

The chain recombines TRBV27 with TRBJ1-6; 9 bases align to TRBD1. CDR1 and CDR2 from the germline V gene are MNHEY and SMNVEV (reference sequence). The CDR3 has 16 amino acids. Trimming removed 8 bases from V and 8 bases from J; junction bases left unmatched: 13. CDR3 DNA sequence: TGTGCCAGCTATACCACCGGGGACAGGGCCTATTCACCCCTCCACTTT. Its translation is CASYTTGDRAYSPLHF.